The 11 T cell receptor beta chains listed next were all sequenced from one sample in a study of T cell responses to AZD1222 COVID-19 vaccine. Libraries were prepared by immunoSEQ multiplex PCR; TCRdb keeps only in-frame clonotypes and omits some of them. The table includes about 120,000 clones, 88% detected once. This specimen was peripheral blood, taken on day 0 of AZD1222 vaccination. All receptors come from an adult in good health.

The chain employs TRBV30 and TRBJ1-1; 8 nucleotides match TRBD1. CDR3 length: 13 amino acids. In germline, CDR1 is GTSNPN, CDR2 SVGIG (reference sequence). V trimming: 6 bases; J trimming: 6 bases; junction bases outside the gene matches: 9. The CDR3 nucleotides are TGTGCCTGTTCTGTGACAGGGGCGGCTGAAGCTTTCTTT. This sequence encodes CACSVTGAAEAFF.

The chain carries TRBV18 and TRBJ1-1; 8 bases map to TRBD1. The CDR3 length is 19 residues. Germline CDR1 is KGHSH and CDR2 is LQKENI. The J segment lost 6 bases and the V segment lost 3 bases, leaving 21 bases of the junction unmatched. CDR3: CASSPSGGQGARRMAEAFF. CDR3 in DNA: TGTGCCAGCTCACCCTCCGGGGGGCAGGGGGCTAGGAGAATGGCTGAAGCTTTCTTT.

The V and J genes are TRBV6-4 and TRBJ2-2; 7 positions agree with TRBD1. Trimming removed 5 bases from V and 0 bases from J; junction bases left unmatched: 3. The CDR3 has 15 residues. Germline CDR1 and CDR2: MRHNA and SNTAGT. The CDR3 loop is CASSPGQSNTGELFF. As DNA, the CDR3 is TGTGCCAGCAGTCCGGGACAGTCGAACACCGGGGAGCTGTTTTTT.

The V gene is TRBV6-5, the J gene TRBJ1-6; no definite D call. CDR3 length: 13 residues. CDR1 is MNHEY, CDR2 SVGAGI, per germline. V shed 6 bases and J shed 3 bases, with 6 bases lying between them. CDR3 in amino acids: CASRGSYNSPLHF. CDR3 coding DNA: TGTGCCAGCAGGGGCAGCTATAATTCACCCCTCCACTTT.

J is TRBJ2-7 and V is TRBV5-4, with 7 bases matching TRBD1. Germline V gene data show CDR1 as SGHNT and CDR2 as YYREEE (reference sequence). CDR3 length: 15 residues. V was clipped by 3 bases and J by 2 bases; unmatched bases: 8. The CDR3 here is CASSSGTASAYEQYF. The CDR3 nucleotides read TGTGCCAGCAGCTCCGGGACAGCATCAGCCTACGAGCAGTACTTC.

V gene TRBV19 combines with J gene TRBJ2-1; unclear D gene. The CDR3 sequence is 14 residues long. Trimming pared 3 bases from V and 1 base from J, leaving 7 bases between. Germline V gene lookup returns CDR1 LNHDA and CDR2 SQIVND (reference sequence). The CDR3 is CASSMFHSYNEQFF. The CDR3 nucleotides read TGTGCCAGTAGTATGTTCCATTCCTACAATGAGCAGTTCTTC.

V usage is TRBV24-1 and J usage is TRBJ2-1, with D perhaps TRBD1 (6 bases). V shed 3 bases and J shed 8 bases, with 16 bases lying between them. This CDR3 region has 15 residues. CDR1 is KGHDR, CDR2 SFDVKD, per germline. The CDR3 region has the DNA TGTGCCACCAGTGATGTACACAGGGTAGGGGATGAGCAGTTCTTC. It codes for CATSDVHRVGDEQFF.

The chain employs TRBV2 and TRBJ2-7; TRBD1 is a possible D gene (6 bases). This CDR3 has 14 residues. Trimming removed 8 bases from V and 0 bases from J, with 14 bases in between. CDR1 and CDR2 (germline): SNHLY, FYNNEI. CDR3 nucleotide sequence: TGTGCCAGCTTACAGGGAATCCTCTCCTACGAGCAGTACTTC. Its translation is CASLQGILSYEQYF.

V is TRBV6-6 and J is TRBJ2-1, with D possibly TRBD2 on 6 matching bases. CDR1 MNHNY and CDR2 SVGAGI come from the germline V gene (reference sequence). This CDR3 comprises 15 residues. Trimming stripped 6 bases from V and 3 bases from J, with 15 bases between. The CDR3 coding sequence is TGTGCCAGCAGCTATGACGTTAGCGGCTACAATGAGCAGTTCTTC. Translating gives CASSYDVSGYNEQFF.

The rearrangement uses TRBV6-1 and TRBJ1-3; the D gene is possibly TRBD1 (5 bases). There are 13 residues in the CDR3. V was cut by 0 bases and J by 7 bases, with 7 bases left in between. Germline V gives CDR1 MNHNS, CDR2 SASEGT. For the CDR3, the DNA is TGTGCCAGCAGTGAAGCGCGGGGGAACACCATATATTTT. Its protein product is CASSEARGNTIYF.

CDR3 nucleotides: TGTGCCAGCAGTTTATTGATGGGTTCCTACAATGAGCAGTTCTTC. Protein product: CASSLLMGSYNEQFF. J is TRBJ2-1 and V is TRBV27; D not resolved. Trimming cost V 1 base and J 1 base, with 8 bases left between them. The CDR3 has 15 residues. Germline CDR1 and CDR2: MNHEY and SMNVEV (reference sequence).